This TCR beta chain was obtained from a study of chemoradiotherapy in HPV16-positive cancers. Study conclusions and caveats: Candidate HPV-specific clones and E7-related TCR motifs grew in tumor during treatment.

The assay was immunoSEQ multiplex PCR, and TCRdb's table has in-frame clones only and misses some. This sample has about 5,900 clones; 73% occur once, and the top ten carry approximately 9.9%. Worth noting for this clone: The target antigen is unknown.

V was trimmed by 1 base and J by 0 bases, leaving 8 bases between them. This CDR3 has 15 amino acids. Germline CDR1 and CDR2: SGHTA and FQGNSA. The chain joins TRBV7-2 to TRBJ2-3, with a tentative D call TRBD2 (7 bases). The sample was acquired from a patient who underwent chemoradiotherapy. This TCR was recovered from a human donor with HPV-associated anogenital cancer. CDR3 in DNA: TGTGCCAGCAGCTTAGAGGGGGGGAGCACAGATACGCAGTATTTT. The encoded protein is CASSLEGGSTDTQYF.